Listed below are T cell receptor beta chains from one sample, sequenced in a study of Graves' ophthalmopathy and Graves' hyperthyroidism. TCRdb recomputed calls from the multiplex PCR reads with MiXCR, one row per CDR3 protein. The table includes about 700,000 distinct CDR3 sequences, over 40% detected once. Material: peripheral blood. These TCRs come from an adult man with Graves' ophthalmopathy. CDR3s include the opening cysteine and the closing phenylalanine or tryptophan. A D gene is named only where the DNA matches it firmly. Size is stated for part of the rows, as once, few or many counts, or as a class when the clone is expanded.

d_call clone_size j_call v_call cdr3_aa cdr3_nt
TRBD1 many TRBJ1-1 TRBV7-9 CASSLGDRGGAFF TGTGCCAGCAGCTTAGGGGACAGGGGGGGAGCTTTCTTT
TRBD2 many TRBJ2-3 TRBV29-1 CSLTSPTDTQYF TGCAGCTTGACTAGCCCCACAGATACGCAGTATTTT
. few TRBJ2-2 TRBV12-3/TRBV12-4 CASSPLGTTITGELFF TGTGCCAGCAGCCCTCTCGGGACCACCATCACCGGGGAGCTGTTTTTT
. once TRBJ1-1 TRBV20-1 CSARGAPDRNTEAFF TGCAGTGCTAGAGGGGCCCCAGACAGGAACACTGAAGCTTTCTTT
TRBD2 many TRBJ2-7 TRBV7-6 CASSSEGGGRDYEQYF TGTGCCAGCAGCTCCGAAGGCGGCGGGAGGGACTACGAGCAGTACTTC
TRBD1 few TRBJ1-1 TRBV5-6 CASSPGQGDKAFF TGTGCCAGCAGTCCGGGACAGGGGGATAAAGCTTTCTTT
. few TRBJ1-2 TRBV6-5 CASSQLSTSDGYTF TGTGCCAGCAGTCAACTATCCACATCAGATGGCTACACCTTC
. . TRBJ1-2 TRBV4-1 CASSPLGMGNGYTF TGCGCCAGCAGCCCCCTGGGCATGGGGAATGGCTACACCTTC
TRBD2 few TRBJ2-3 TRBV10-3 CAISESGSSGAPDTQYF TGTGCCATCAGTGAGTCGGGGAGTAGCGGGGCCCCCGATACGCAGTATTTT
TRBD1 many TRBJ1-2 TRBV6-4 CASSDSVGQGNYGYTF TGTGCCAGCAGTGACTCTGTGGGACAGGGTAACTATGGCTACACCTTC
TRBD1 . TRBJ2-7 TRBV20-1 CSSGQGPYEQYF TGCAGTTCCGGACAGGGCCCCTACGAGCAGTACTTC
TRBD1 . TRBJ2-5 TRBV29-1 CSVRQGGKETQYF TGCAGCGTACGACAGGGTGGTAAAGAGACCCAGTACTTC
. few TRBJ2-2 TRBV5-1 CASSSQGGTGELFF TGCGCCAGCAGCTCACAGGGCGGCACCGGGGAGCTGTTTTTT
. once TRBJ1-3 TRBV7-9 CASSLWGDTIYF TGTGCCAGCAGCTTATGGGGGGACACCATATATTTT
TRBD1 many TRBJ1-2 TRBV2 CASNEGQPYGYTF TGTGCCAGCAATGAGGGACAGCCCTATGGCTACACCTTC
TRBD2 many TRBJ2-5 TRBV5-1 CASSFLAGQETQYF TGCGCCAGCAGCTTCTTAGCGGGGCAAGAGACCCAGTACTTC
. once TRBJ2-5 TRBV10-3 CAIKQNRDNERFF TGTGCCATCAAACAAAACAGGGACAATGAGCGGTTCTTC
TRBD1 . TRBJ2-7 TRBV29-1 CSVEEGVGTGSYEQYF TGCAGCGTTGAAGAGGGGGTGGGGACAGGTTCCTACGAGCAGTACTTC
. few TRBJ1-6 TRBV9 CASSDIGGSSPLHF TGTGCCAGCAGTGATATAGGAGGGTCCTCACCCCTCCACTTT
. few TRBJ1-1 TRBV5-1 CASSSGGGTNTEAFF TGCGCCAGCAGCTCTGGGGGCGGGACGAACACTGAAGCTTTCTTT
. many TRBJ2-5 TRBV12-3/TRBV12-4 CASGGAGRETQYF TGTGCCAGCGGGGGGGCCGGGCGAGAGACCCAGTACTTC
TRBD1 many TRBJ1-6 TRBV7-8 CASSLNGQGSSPLHF TGTGCCAGCAGCTTAAATGGACAGGGGAGCTCACCCCTCCACTTT
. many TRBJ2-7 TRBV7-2 CASSLERGRGAYEQYF TGTGCCAGCAGCTTAGAAAGAGGCAGGGGTGCCTACGAGCAGTACTTC
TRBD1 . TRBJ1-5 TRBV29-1 CSVDALGQGAQPQHF TGCAGCGTTGATGCCTTGGGACAGGGTGCTCAGCCCCAGCATTTT
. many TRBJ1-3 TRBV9 CASSPRLHSGNTIYF TGTGCCAGCAGCCCCCGGTTACATTCGGGAAACACCATATATTTT
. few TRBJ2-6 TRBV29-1 CSGGSSGANVLTF TGCAGCGGGGGTAGCTCTGGGGCCAACGTCCTGACTTTC
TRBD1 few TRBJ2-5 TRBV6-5 CASSYNRGAETQYF TGTGCCAGCAGTTATAACAGGGGAGCAGAGACCCAGTACTTC
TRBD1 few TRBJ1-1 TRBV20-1 CSAMTPDRAMNTEAFF TGCAGTGCAATGACCCCTGACAGGGCCATGAACACTGAAGCTTTCTTT